A single sample is the source of the 3 T cell receptor beta chains below, sequenced in a study of shared clonotypes between healthy human individuals. Assay: immunoSEQ multiplex PCR; the TCRdb copy retains only in-frame clones and omits some. The sample includes 740,000 or so clones, 55% to 85% of them seen just once. What was sequenced was memory CD4+ T cells sorted from blood. Subset of the sample: CD45RA-negative fraction. These TCRs come from a woman in her thirties in good health.

For this clone: The same CDR3 also results from other DNA sequences found in this sample. The V and J genes are TRBV20-1 and TRBJ1-1, with a possible D match to TRBD1 (5 bases). The CDR3 runs 11 residues. Trimming shortened V by 2 bases and J by 8 bases, and 9 bases separated the two germline ends. Germline assignment: CDR1 DFQATT and CDR2 SNEGSKA (reference sequence). The CDR3 bases are TGCAGTGCTAGACAAGACAGAGAAGCTTTCTTT. It encodes CSARQDREAFF.

This clone was seen a few times. V is TRBV30 and J is TRBJ2-5; D is tentatively TRBD1 or TRBD2 (5 bases each). The better agreement between TRBJ2-7 and the DNA end casts doubt on the J call. There are 14 residues in the CDR3. Germline loops: CDR1 GTSNPN, CDR2 SVGIG (reference sequence). CDR3 coding DNA: TGTGCCTGGAACCGGGGCGGCGCCCCCTACGAGCAGTACTTC. It translates to CAWNRGGAPYEQYF.

The chain recombines TRBV6-5 with TRBJ1-1, with D hard to call. V shed 0 bases and J shed 1 base, with 6 bases lying between them. CDR1 is MNHEY and CDR2 is SVGAGI in the germline V gene. This CDR3 has 14 residues. CDR3 region: CASSYSRRNTEAFF. DNA of the CDR3: TGTGCCAGCAGTTACTCGCGAAGGAACACTGAAGCTTTCTTT.